Each of the 32 T cell receptor beta chains below was sequenced from the same sample in a study of molecular identifiers for immune sequencing clone quantification. TCRdb re-derived calls from the PCR reads in MiXCR, one entry per CDR3 protein. Of more than 550,000 distinct CDR3 sequences in the sample, about 25% are singletons; the top ten hold 0.7% to 0.95%. Material for sequencing was naive CD8+ T cells from blood, with Jurkat cell RNA spiked in. Subset meaning: FACS-sorted CD8+CD4-CCR7+CD45RA+ naive T cells. The receptors stem from a human donor in good health. Some libraries in this study had Jurkat cell RNA spiked in.

This chain links TRBV7-6 with TRBJ2-1; D is uncertain. V lost 5 bases, J lost 0 bases, and 17 bases lay in between. Germline loops: CDR1 SGHVS, CDR2 FNYEAQ. This CDR3 has 17 residues. As DNA, the CDR3 is TGTGCCAGCAGCCGACCCGGTGGGCCGACCTCCTACAATGAGCAGTTCTTC. This codes for CASSRPGGPTSYNEQFF.

This clonotype was seen ten or more times. J is TRBJ2-2 and V is TRBV7-9; TRBD2 is a possible D gene (6 bases). This CDR3 spans 15 amino acids. The ends were cut back, 5 bases at V and 4 bases at J, with 14 bases in the middle. Germline V CDR1 and CDR2: SEHNR, FQNEAQ (reference sequence). The CDR3 DNA reads TGTGCCAGCAGCATTGCCGGGGGACTCACCGGGGAGCTGTTTTTT. Translation gives CASSIAGGLTGELFF.

The chain couples TRBV4-3 to TRBJ2-7, with D possibly being TRBD1 or TRBD2 (5 bases each). This CDR3 contains 16 residues. The germline CDR1 and CDR2 sequences are LGHNA and YSLEER. Trimming stripped 0 bases from V and 3 bases from J, with 15 bases between. The CDR3 loop reads CASSQDPGTDRYEQYF. CDR3 DNA: TGCGCCAGCAGCCAAGACCCGGGGACGGATCGCTACGAGCAGTACTTC.

Only a few counts were recorded for this clonotype. The genes are TRBV5-6 and TRBJ2-5; weak D call: TRBD2 (5 bases). The CDR3 is made up of 15 amino acids. Per the germline V gene, CDR1 is SGHDT and CDR2 is YYEEEE. V lost 1 base and J 2 bases, leaving 12 bases between the germline ends. CDR3 sequence (DNA): TGTGCCAGCAGCTTGATGACGGGAACACAAGAGACCCAGTACTTC. Amino acid sequence: CASSLMTGTQETQYF. Drawing the rest from reference TRBV5-6 and TRBJ2-5, the complete variable domain is DAGVTQSPTHLIKTRGQQVTLRCSPKSGHDTVSWYQQALGQGPQFIFQYYEEEERQRGNFPDRFSGHQFPNYSSELNVNALLLGDSALYLCASSLMTGTQETQYFGPGTRLLVL.

The chain recombines TRBV30 with TRBJ2-7; tentatively, D is TRBD1 (6 bases). The CDR3 is made up of 11 amino acids. V was trimmed by 0 bases and J by 10 bases, leaving 10 bases between them. In germline, CDR1 is GTSNPN, CDR2 SVGIG (reference sequence). CDR3 in DNA: TGTGCCTGGAGTGTACAGGGCTATCAGTACTTC. Protein: CAWSVQGYQYF.

The chain couples TRBV10-3 to TRBJ1-1; perhaps TRBD1 as D (5 bases). The CDR3 is 15 residues long. From germline, CDR1 is ENHRY and CDR2 SYGVKD. V was shortened by 2 bases and J by 5 bases, with 15 bases between the two germline ends. The CDR3 nucleotides are TGTGCCATCAGTGAGCCGGACGGGGGTTGGACTGAAGCTTTCTTT. It yields the protein CAISEPDGGWTEAFF.

A note on this clonotype: This sequence may be a read error, since a much larger clone differs from it by one base. V and J are TRBV4-3 and TRBJ2-7; weak D call: TRBD1 (6 bases). The CDR3 runs 14 residues. Trimming pared 8 bases from V and 3 bases from J, leaving 17 bases between. Germline V gives CDR1 LGHNA, CDR2 YSLEER. The CDR3: CASRLDRFNYEQYF. The CDR3 region has the DNA TGCGCCAGCCGCCTGGACAGATTTAACTACGAGCAGTACTTC.

With respect to this clonotype: Its ends do not fully match the called genes, so a read error is possible. The chain links TRBV20-1 to TRBJ2-3, with 15 bases identical to TRBD2. This CDR3 has 16 amino acids. Germline assignment: CDR1 DFQATT and CDR2 SNEGSKA (reference sequence). The CDR3 loop is CRARDEGLAGGDTQYF. The CDR3 DNA sequence: TGCAGAGCTAGAGATGAGGGACTAGCGGGGGGAGATACGCAGTATTTT.

The chain uses TRBV7-9 and TRBJ1-5; D may be TRBD1 (6 bases). Germline V gene sequence: CDR1 SEHNR, CDR2 FQNEAQ (reference sequence). Deletions cut 2 bases from V and 4 bases from J, with 12 bases between. This CDR3 region has 15 residues. In DNA, the CDR3 is TGTGCCAGCAGCTTATGGACAGCGGAAAATCAGCCCCAGCATTTT. The encoded protein is CASSLWTAENQPQHF.

About this clonotype: Given a much more abundant clone one base away, this may be a read error. The chain employs TRBV6-2 or TRBV6-3 and TRBJ1-1, with 8 bases matching TRBD1. This CDR3 has 12 amino acids. Germline CDR1 MNHEY, CDR2 SVGEGT. J lost 10 bases, V lost 6 bases, and 7 bases had no gene match. This CDR3 reads CASSLTGAAAFF. The CDR3 DNA is TGTGCCAGCAGCCTGACAGGGGCTGCAGCTTTCTTT.

V gene TRBV7-9 combines with J gene TRBJ2-5; possibly TRBD2 for D (7 bases). V lost 5 bases and J 2 bases, leaving 15 bases between the germline ends. The V gene's germline CDR1 is SEHNR and CDR2 FQNEAQ (reference sequence). This CDR3 region has 15 residues. The CDR3 nucleotides read TGTGCCAGCAGCCCGTTCGGGGGGACACAAGAGACCCAGTACTTC. Encoded protein: CASSPFGGTQETQYF. The entire variable domain, with the rest obtained from reference TRBV7-9 and TRBJ2-5, is as follows: DTGVSQNPRHKITKRGQNVTFRCDPISEHNRLYWYRQTLGQGPEFLTYFQNEAQLEKSRLLSDRFSAERPKGSFSTLEIQRTEQGDSAMYLCASSPFGGTQETQYFGPGTRLLVL.

In this sample, this clonotype turned up many times. J is TRBJ2-3 and V is TRBV6-2 or TRBV6-3, with D maybe TRBD1 (5 bases). V was pared by 7 bases and J by 2 bases, with 10 bases between. The CDR3 consists of 13 residues. Looked up from germline, CDR1 is MNHEY and CDR2 is SVGEGT. The chain's CDR3 is CASNLGHTDTQYF. CDR3 nucleotides: TGTGCCAGCAATTTGGGGCACACAGATACGCAGTATTTT.

This chain links TRBV11-2 with TRBJ1-6, with D tentatively TRBD1 (6 bases). Germline V CDR1 and CDR2: SGHAT, FQNNGV. Trimming cost V 1 base and J 0 bases, with 7 bases left between them. The CDR3 totals 16 residues. The CDR3 DNA reads TGTGCCAGCAGCTTAGCGGACAGCTCCTATAATTCACCCCTCCACTTT. Protein product: CASSLADSSYNSPLHF.

About this clonotype itself: This could be a read error, since a much larger clone is one nucleotide away. The V and J genes are TRBV7-2 and TRBJ2-1; D remains unclear. CDR3 length: 13 residues. The V gene's germline CDR1 is SGHTA and CDR2 FQGNSA. CDR3 DNA sequence: TGTGCCAGCAGCTCCCACCCTGGGAATGCGCAGTTCTTC. Encoded protein: CASSSHPGNAQFF.

This clonotype was recorded at least ten times. V and J are TRBV7-7 and TRBJ2-2; possible D gene TRBD1, 6 bases. Deletions cut 3 bases from V and 6 bases from J, with 23 bases between. The germline gives CDR1 SSHAT, CDR2 FNYEAQ (reference sequence). This CDR3 comprises 18 residues. The CDR3 DNA sequence: TGTGCCAGCAGCTTCCTGGGGGCTGACCCCCGAGGGGCCGGGGAGCTGTTTTTT. This sequence encodes CASSFLGADPRGAGELFF.

This clonotype occurred a few times. V gene TRBV6-5 combines with J gene TRBJ2-1; D possibly uses TRBD1 or TRBD2 (5 bases each). There are 22 residues in the CDR3. V was trimmed by 2 bases and J by 0 bases, leaving 29 bases between them. Germline assignment: CDR1 MNHEY and CDR2 SVGAGI. CDR3 coding DNA: TGTGCCAGCAGTTACCCAGCTCCCGGCTCGTTGGGGGTGCGAAGCTCCTACAATGAGCAGTTCTTC. Translated: CASSYPAPGSLGVRSSYNEQFF.

In DNA, the CDR3 is TGTGCCAGCAGGGGTGCAGGCTCTGGAAACACCATATATTTT. It translates to CASRGAGSGNTIYF. The rearrangement uses TRBV27 and TRBJ1-3; the D is unclear. CDR3 length: 14 residues. The germline CDR1 and CDR2 sequences are MNHEY and SMNVEV (reference sequence). Deletions cut 6 bases from V and 0 bases from J, with 9 bases between.

This clonotype showed up many times. This chain uses TRBV12-3 or TRBV12-4 with TRBJ1-1, with 7 bases identical to TRBD1. The length of the CDR3 is 14 residues. With V trimmed by 6 bases and J by 1 base, 5 bases remained unmatched. In DNA form, the CDR3 reads TGTGCCAGCAGGGACAGGAACGCGAACACTGAAGCTTTCTTT. Amino acid sequence: CASRDRNANTEAFF.

A note on this clonotype: This may be a read error, as it is one base from a much larger clone. The chain is built from TRBV29-1 and TRBJ2-2; 8 bases map to TRBD1. J lost 6 bases, V lost 4 bases, and 4 bases had no gene match. The CDR3 sequence is 13 residues long. CDR1 and CDR2 from the germline V gene are SQVTM and ANQGSEA. CDR3 sequence reads: CSVAGGNAGELFF. The CDR3 nucleotides are TGCAGCGTTGCAGGGGGCAATGCCGGGGAGCTGTTTTTT.

V and J are TRBV3-1 and TRBJ2-2; possibly TRBD1 for D (6 bases). The CDR3 consists of 15 residues. V was clipped by 4 bases and J by 7 bases, with 16 bases between them. In germline, CDR1 is LGHDT, CDR2 YNNKEL (reference sequence). CDR3 DNA sequence: TGTGCCAGCAGCCCAGCACAGGGACGGGGCGGGGAGCTGTTTTTT. Translating gives CASSPAQGRGGELFF.

The table lists this clonotype with many counts. V and J are TRBV7-2 and TRBJ1-1; D may be TRBD1 (5 bases). This CDR3 is built from 13 residues. Per germline, CDR1 SGHTA and CDR2 FQGNSA. Trimming left V 3 bases short and J 5 bases short, with 10 bases between. The CDR3 spells CASSFGTWTEAFF. The CDR3 bases are TGTGCCAGCAGCTTCGGGACGTGGACTGAAGCTTTCTTT.

A few counts support this clonotype. The chain combines TRBV4-3 with TRBJ2-3; TRBD2 matches 9 bases. From germline, CDR1 is LGHNA and CDR2 YSLEER. CDR3 length: 18 residues. J lost 2 bases, V lost 0 bases, and 9 bases had no gene match. CDR3 sequence: CASSQDLLAGVITDTQYF. Here the CDR3 DNA reads TGCGCCAGCAGCCAAGATTTATTAGCGGGAGTGATCACAGATACGCAGTATTTT.

Points on this clonotype: This may arise from a read error, as a much more abundant clone is one base away. The chain recombines TRBV4-3 with TRBJ2-3; 8 positions agree with TRBD2. Per germline, CDR1 LGHNA and CDR2 YSLEER. The CDR3 spans 16 residues. CDR3 DNA sequence: TGCGCCAGCAGCCAAGATAAGGCGGGAGGCACAGTTACGCAGTATTTT. This sequence encodes CASSQDKAGGTVTQYF.

J is TRBJ2-7 and V is TRBV4-3; 10 bases agree with TRBD2. Trimming removed 0 bases from V and 1 base from J; junction bases left unmatched: 9. The CDR3 is 18 residues long. CDR1 and CDR2 (germline): LGHNA, YSLEER. The CDR3 reads CASSQDRLAGELSYEQYF. The CDR3 DNA is TGCGCCAGCAGCCAAGATAGGCTAGCGGGAGAGCTTTCCTACGAGCAGTACTTC.

The rearrangement links TRBV24-1 to TRBJ2-3, with TRBD2 identical over 7 bases. Germline values: CDR1 KGHDR, CDR2 SFDVKD. The CDR3 totals 15 residues. Trimming at V came to 5 bases and at J to 2 bases, leaving 6 bases not matched to a gene. The CDR3 DNA sequence: TGTGCCACCAGTGCAGGACTAGAGAACACAGATACGCAGTATTTT. It codes for CATSAGLENTDTQYF.

In the case of this clonotype: The CDR3 carries no conserved terminal phenylalanine or tryptophan, so it likely arises from a read error. The chain couples TRBV19 to TRBJ1-3; D may be TRBD1 (5 bases). V lost 1 base, J lost 2 bases, and 24 bases lay in between. This CDR3 is 20 amino acids long. CDR1 is LNHDA, CDR2 SQIVND, per germline (reference sequence). The DNA of the CDR3 is TGTGCCAGTAGTATAGGAGGGGCTCAATCCCTAGACTCGCCTGGAAACACCATATATCTT. Encoded protein: CASSIGGAQSLDSPGNTIYL.

This clonotype has a count of ten or more. The V gene is TRBV20-1, the J gene TRBJ2-7, with 8 bases matching TRBD1. The CDR3 sequence is 13 residues long. The V and J ends lost 1 base and 3 bases, in that order; junction bases with no gene match: 2. Germline V gene data show CDR1 as DFQATT and CDR2 as SNEGSKA (reference sequence). The chain's CDR3 is CSARGTGYYEQYF. DNA for the CDR3: TGCAGTGCTAGAGGGACAGGGTACTACGAGCAGTACTTC.

This clonotype has a handful of counts. This chain connects TRBV15 to TRBJ1-1; no clear D. V was trimmed by 0 bases and J by 0 bases, leaving 8 bases between them. The CDR3 consists of 15 residues. In germline, CDR1 is LNHNV, CDR2 YYDKDF (reference sequence). The CDR3 nucleotides are TGTGCCACCAGCAGAGATCTAGGGTTGAACACTGAAGCTTTCTTT. Protein product: CATSRDLGLNTEAFF. The variable domain in full, with the rest retrieved from reference TRBV15 and TRBJ1-1, is DAMVIQNPRYQVTQFGKPVTLSCSQTLNHNVMYWYQQKSSQAPKLLFHYYDKDFNNEADTPDNFQSRRPNTSFCFLDIRSPGLGDTAMYLCATSRDLGLNTEAFFGQGTRLTVV.

The rearrangement joins TRBV13 to TRBJ2-3; TRBD2 might be the D (6 bases). The V gene's germline CDR1 is PRHDT and CDR2 FYEKMQ (reference sequence). V lost 5 bases and J 0 bases, leaving 15 bases between the germline ends. The CDR3 covers 16 residues. Written as DNA, the CDR3 is TGTGCCAGCAGCCTTATTACTAGCCCGAGCACAGATACGCAGTATTTT. Residues: CASSLITSPSTDTQYF.

On this clonotype: Since a much larger clone is just one base distant, this may be a read error. The V call is TRBV20-1, the J call TRBJ2-3, with D unclear. CDR3 length equals 16 residues. V was pared by 2 bases and J by 4 bases, with 19 bases between. Germline loops: CDR1 DFQATT, CDR2 SNEGSKA (reference sequence). Here the CDR3 DNA reads TGCAGTGCTAGACCCACCTCGCGCGTGATCGCAGATACGCAGTATTTT. It specifies CSARPTSRVIADTQYF.

With regard to this clonotype: Possible read error: a much larger clone is one base away. The final CDR3 position lacks the conserved phenylalanine or tryptophan, pointing to a likely read error. The chain links TRBV4-2 to TRBJ2-7; the match to TRBD2 covers 7 bases. Germline-derived CDR1 and CDR2 are LGHNA and YNFKEQ. The V and J ends lost 0 bases and 2 bases, in that order; junction bases with no gene match: 7. This CDR3 is 16 amino acids long. CDR3 region: CASSQDRLLAAYEQYC. CDR3 in DNA: TGTGCCAGCAGCCAAGATCGGCTCCTAGCGGCCTACGAGCAGTACTGC.

For the CDR3, the DNA is TGTGCCAGCAGCGTAGGGACCGCGTCCTACAATGAGCAGTTCTTC. The encoded protein is CASSVGTASYNEQFF. The V gene is TRBV9, the J gene TRBJ2-1; D gene unclear. The V gene lost 0 bases and the J gene lost 1 base, with 8 bases spanning the gap. Germline CDR1 and CDR2: SGDLS and YYNGEE. The CDR3 consists of 15 residues.